Listed below are T cell receptor beta chains from one sample, sequenced in a study of regulatory T cells in long-lasting Graves disease. One entry per CDR3 protein, called by TCRdb with MiXCR from the multiplex PCR reads. Here the sample spans more than 400,000 distinct CDR3 sequences, 16% being singletons. The same sample was also used in a study of T cells in Graves' hyperthyroidism and ophthalmopathy.

The material sequenced was peripheral blood mononuclear cells (PBMCs), taken at new diagnosis, from a patient treated with antithyroid drugs. The origin of the receptors is a woman aged 25 to 39 with Graves disease. The CDR3 runs from the conserved cysteine through the conserved F or W. Each record gives: J gene, V gene, CDR3 protein.

>TRBJ1-3|TRBV7-9
CASSLQGQSGNTIYF
>TRBJ2-5|TRBV4-1
CASSQASLGPQETQYF
>TRBJ1-1|TRBV12-3/TRBV12-4
CASRRTFGRSPEGTEAFF
>TRBJ2-7|TRBV2
CASSDGRDSYEQYF
>TRBJ1-2|TRBV2
CASRRGEVNYGYTF
>TRBJ1-1|TRBV3-1
CASSQVAAEGFF
>TRBJ2-1|TRBV28
CAIHQRALGDEQFF
>TRBJ2-7|TRBV29-1
CSVEEGLGSEQYF
>TRBJ1-5|TRBV7-9
CASSLGNGNQPQHF
>TRBJ1-1|TRBV5-1
CASNLLTGAGNTEAFF
>TRBJ1-2|TRBV4-1
CASSQRDGLSGYTF
>TRBJ1-1|TRBV4-1
CASSQDDQAWDTEAFF
>TRBJ2-3|TRBV20-1
CSAREGLAGGSDTQYF
>TRBJ1-1|TRBV20-1
CSARDVGQGARTEAFF
>TRBJ2-1|TRBV3-1
CASSQEGRSDEQFF
>TRBJ2-2|TRBV30
CAWGGQPNTGELFF
>TRBJ2-6|TRBV18
CASSSRTGRQPDSGANVLTF
>TRBJ2-3|TRBV20-1
CSAPWGRTDTQYF
>TRBJ1-2|TRBV7-9
CASSLVIFASRAGYTF
>TRBJ1-6|TRBV3-1
CASSQGKGQGNSPLHF
>TRBJ1-2|TRBV10-3
CAISESQGLYGYTF
>TRBJ1-6|TRBV11-2
CASSLEGVPNSPLHF
>TRBJ1-2|TRBV5-1
CASSLGQGFGYGYTF
>TRBJ2-3|TRBV18
CASSPLVAGGRLGTDTQYF